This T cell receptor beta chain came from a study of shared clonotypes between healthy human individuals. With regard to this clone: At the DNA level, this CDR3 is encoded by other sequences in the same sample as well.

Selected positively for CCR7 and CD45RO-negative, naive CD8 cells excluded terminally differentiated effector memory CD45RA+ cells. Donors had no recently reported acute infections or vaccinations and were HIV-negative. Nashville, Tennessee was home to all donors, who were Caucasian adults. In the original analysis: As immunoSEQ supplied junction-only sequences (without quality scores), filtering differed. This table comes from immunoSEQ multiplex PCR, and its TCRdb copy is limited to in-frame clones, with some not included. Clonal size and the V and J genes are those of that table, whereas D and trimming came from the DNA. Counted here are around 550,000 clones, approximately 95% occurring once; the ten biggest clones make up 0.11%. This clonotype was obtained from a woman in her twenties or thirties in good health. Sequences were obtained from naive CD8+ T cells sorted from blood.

This CDR3 is CASSLRLAGYNEQFF. In DNA form, the CDR3 reads TGTGCCAGCAGCCTTCGACTAGCGGGATACAATGAGCAGTTCTTC. J is TRBJ2-1 and V is TRBV9, with 11 bases aligning to TRBD2. Germline assignment: CDR1 SGDLS and CDR2 YYNGEE. Trimming cost V 4 bases and J 4 bases; bases outside gene matches: 4. This CDR3 has 15 residues.